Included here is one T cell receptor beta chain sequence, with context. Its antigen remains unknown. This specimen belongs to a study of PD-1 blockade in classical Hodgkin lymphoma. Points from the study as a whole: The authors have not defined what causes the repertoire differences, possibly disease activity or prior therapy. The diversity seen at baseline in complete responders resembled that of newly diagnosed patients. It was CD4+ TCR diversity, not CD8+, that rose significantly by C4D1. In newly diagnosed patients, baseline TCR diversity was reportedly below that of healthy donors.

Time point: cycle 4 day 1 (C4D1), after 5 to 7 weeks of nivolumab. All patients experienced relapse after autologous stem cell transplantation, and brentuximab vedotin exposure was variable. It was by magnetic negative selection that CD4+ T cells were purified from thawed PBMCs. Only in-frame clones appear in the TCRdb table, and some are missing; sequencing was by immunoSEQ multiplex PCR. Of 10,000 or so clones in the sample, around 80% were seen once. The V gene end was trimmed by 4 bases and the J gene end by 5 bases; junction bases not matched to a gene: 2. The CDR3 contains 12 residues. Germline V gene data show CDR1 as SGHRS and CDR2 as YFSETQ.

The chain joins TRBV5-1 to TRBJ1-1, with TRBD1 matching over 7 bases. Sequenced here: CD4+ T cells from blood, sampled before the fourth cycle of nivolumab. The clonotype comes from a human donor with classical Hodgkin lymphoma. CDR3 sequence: CASSATGTEAFF. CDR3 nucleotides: TGCGCCAGCAGCGCGACAGGGACTGAAGCTTTCTTT.